This T cell receptor beta chain was recorded in a study of blood T cell repertoires in COVID-19. CDR1 SGHDT and CDR2 YYEEEE come from the germline V gene. This CDR3 is built from 17 residues. V gave up 2 bases and J gave up 0 bases, with 17 bases separating them. Participants were aged about 18 to 90 years, lived in roughly 25 US areas, and enrolled virtually. Recovered status in Cohort 3 required two negative PCRs, clearance, or symptom resolution. Using immunoSEQ multiplex PCR, the repertoire was profiled, and TCRdb retains in-frame clones only, with some absent. The sample consists of hundreds of thousands of clones, around 89% of them appearing once.

The chain is built from TRBV5-6 and TRBJ1-1; a possible D gene is TRBD1 (6 bases). The TCR was taken from a man aged 40-49 years who had recovered from COVID-19. The specimen sequenced was PBMCs or T cells enriched from blood (not recorded which). The CDR3 loop is CASSFAGAGGMNTEAFF. For the CDR3, the DNA is TGTGCCAGCAGCTTTGCAGGGGCCGGTGGCATGAACACTGAAGCTTTCTTT. The whole variable domain, filled in from reference TRBV5-6 and TRBJ1-1, reads DAGVTQSPTHLIKTRGQQVTLRCSPKSGHDTVSWYQQALGQGPQFIFQYYEEEERQRGNFPDRFSGHQFPNYSSELNVNALLLGDSALYLCASSFAGAGGMNTEAFFGQGTRLTVV.